This passage covers 19 T cell receptor beta chains from one sample sequenced in a study of T-cell reconstitution after alpha-beta-depleted transplantation in children. The TCRbeta library incorporated unique molecular identifiers. TCRdb called the PCR reads again in MiXCR, with one record for every CDR3 protein. This table has 380,000 or so distinct CDR3 sequences, 10% to 15% appearing once. Sequenced material: PBMCs, taken from the stem cell graft. These receptors all stem from a human donor who donated a stem cell graft to a child with Fanconi anemia.

This clonotype was seen a few times. V usage is TRBV5-1 and J usage is TRBJ2-5, with D maybe TRBD2 (6 bases). The CDR3 is 14 amino acids. V dropped 4 bases and J dropped 9 bases, with 19 bases sitting between them. Germline-derived CDR1 and CDR2 are SGHRS and YFSETQ. The CDR3 sequence: CASSTAGLPDAQYF. DNA of the CDR3: TGCGCCAGCAGCACCGCCGGACTACCGGATGCCCAGTACTTC.

This clonotype was counted ten times or more. The rearrangement links TRBV28 to TRBJ1-4; 8 bases match TRBD1. V dropped 6 bases and J dropped 5; count of bases not matched to a gene: 8. Per germline, CDR1 MDHEN and CDR2 SYDVKM. The CDR3 runs 15 residues. Here the CDR3 reads CASRRPQGGNEKLFF. DNA of the CDR3: TGTGCCAGCAGGCGTCCACAGGGGGGGAATGAAAAACTGTTTTTT.

This clonotype was counted a few times. The rearrangement links TRBV6-5 to TRBJ2-1; 9 bases are a match to TRBD2. The CDR3 runs to 15 residues. The V gene's germline CDR1 is MNHEY and CDR2 SVGAGI. J gave up 5 bases and V 0 bases, and 2 bases lay outside the gene matches. The CDR3 is CASSYSRTSDNEQFF. In DNA, the CDR3 is TGTGCCAGCAGTTACTCGAGGACTAGCGACAATGAGCAGTTCTTC.

This clonotype was seen at least ten times. This chain joins TRBV5-1 and TRBJ2-5; 12 nucleotides line up with TRBD1. V dropped 7 bases and J dropped 5; count of bases not matched to a gene: 9. This CDR3 has 15 amino acids. Germline loops: CDR1 SGHRS, CDR2 YFSETQ. Here the CDR3 reads CASFRDRGLGETQYF. The CDR3 DNA follows: TGCGCCAGCTTCCGGGACAGGGGGCTCGGGGAGACCCAGTACTTC.

This clonotype was found many times. The CDR3 region is CSARGAGWNTEAFF. The CDR3 DNA reads TGCAGTGCTAGAGGGGCAGGGTGGAACACTGAAGCTTTCTTT. This chain joins TRBV20-1 and TRBJ1-1, with a weak D call TRBD1 (5 bases). The germline V and J ends were trimmed by 1 base and 1 base, with 10 bases remaining between them. The germline V gene encodes CDR1 DFQATT and CDR2 SNEGSKA (reference sequence). The CDR3 contains 14 residues.

This clonotype was observed a few times. V and J are TRBV9 and TRBJ2-1; maybe TRBD1 (6 bases). V was shortened by 3 bases and J by 9 bases, with 19 bases between the two germline ends. CDR3 length equals 15 residues. Germline V lookup: CDR1 SGDLS, CDR2 YYNGEE. CDR3 nucleotide sequence: TGTGCCAGCAGCGCCTTGGCCTTACAGGGCGGTGAGCAGTTCTTC. Translation gives CASSALALQGGEQFF.

The table lists this clonotype with a few counts. The chain carries TRBV6-2 or TRBV6-3 and TRBJ2-7; possibly TRBD1 for D (6 bases). The CDR3 runs to 16 residues. V gave up 4 bases and J gave up 7 bases, with 23 bases separating them. Germline V CDR1 and CDR2: MNHEY, SVGEGT. CDR3 protein: CASSSIQDSLYVEQYV. CDR3 bases: TGTGCCAGCAGTTCCATTCAGGACAGCCTCTACGTGGAGCAGTACGTC.

This clonotype was detected many times. The J gene is TRBJ1-3, the V gene TRBV25-1; D unresolved. The CDR3 length is 13 residues. V was pared by 6 bases and J by 4 bases, with 10 bases between. Germline V gene data show CDR1 as MGHDK and CDR2 as SYGVNS. CDR3: CASRRGSGNTIYF. DNA for the CDR3: TGTGCCAGCAGAAGAGGATCCGGAAACACCATATATTTT.

This clonotype showed up just a few times. This chain joins TRBV2 and TRBJ1-6; D might be TRBD1 (6 bases). The germline gives CDR1 SNHLY, CDR2 FYNNEI. Between the trimmed V and J ends, which lost 6 bases and 0 bases, there was a span of 6 bases. The CDR3 is 14 residues long. The chain's CDR3 is CASRDSSYNSPLHF. In DNA, the CDR3 is TGTGCCAGCAGGGACAGCTCCTATAATTCACCCCTCCACTTT.

The chain uses TRBV7-8 and TRBJ2-7; D is unclear. The CDR3 length is 13 residues. Trimming stripped 1 base from V and 2 bases from J, with 6 bases between. Germline-derived CDR1 and CDR2 are SGHVS and FQNEAQ. The CDR3 DNA sequence: TGTGCCAGCAGCTTAGGCGAGGCCTACGAGCAGTACGTC. This gives the protein CASSLGEAYEQYV.

This clonotype has more than one count but fewer than ten. This chain joins TRBV5-1 and TRBJ2-2; D possibly corresponds to TRBD1 (6 bases). Trimming stripped 1 base from V and 0 bases from J, with 10 bases between. Germline V lookup: CDR1 SGHRS, CDR2 YFSETQ. The length of the CDR3 is 16 residues. The CDR3 reads CASSLTGLPNTGELFF. The CDR3 bases are TGCGCCAGCAGCTTGACAGGGCTTCCGAACACCGGGGAGCTGTTTTTT. Together with reference TRBV5-1 and TRBJ2-2, the CDR3 gives the full variable domain: KAGVTQTPRYLIKTRGQQVTLSCSPISGHRSVSWYQQTPGQGLQFLFEYFSETQRNKGNFPGRFSGRQFSNSRSEMNVSTLELGDSALYLCASSLTGLPNTGELFFGEGSRLTVL.

Many counts were recorded for this clonotype. This chain links TRBV21-1 with TRBJ1-1. TRBV21-1 is a pseudogene. CDR3 length: 8 amino acids. The CDR3 is CAFAEAFF. The CDR3 DNA follows: TGTGCATTTGCTGAAGCTTTCTTT.

The table lists this clonotype with many counts. The chain has TRBV3-1 and TRBJ2-1, with D perhaps matching TRBD1 or TRBD2 (5 bases each). From germline, CDR1 is LGHDT and CDR2 YNNKEL (reference sequence). Trimming left V 4 bases short and J 5 bases short, with 12 bases between. The CDR3 length is 14 residues. CDR3 residues: CASSPPMGDNEQFF. In DNA, the CDR3 is TGTGCCAGCAGCCCCCCGATGGGGGACAATGAGCAGTTCTTC.

This clonotype appeared many times. V usage is TRBV29-1 and J usage is TRBJ2-1; TRBD1 agrees at 7 bases. The CDR3 covers 13 residues. Germline trimming cut 7 bases from V and 1 base from J; bases unmatched to any gene: 4. Germline CDR1 is SQVTM and CDR2 is ANQGSEA. The CDR3 DNA reads TGCAGCGCAGGGACAGATTCCTACAATGAGCAGTTCTTC. Its translation: CSAGTDSYNEQFF.

This clonotype appeared many times. The rearrangement links TRBV7-9 to TRBJ2-2, with 7 positions matching TRBD1. Germline V gives CDR1 SEHNR, CDR2 FQNEAQ (reference sequence). The CDR3 runs 15 residues. V lost 2 bases, J lost 4 bases, and 4 bases stayed unmatched. The CDR3 sequence is CASSLRQGSTGELFF. For the CDR3, the DNA is TGTGCCAGCAGCTTACGACAGGGATCCACCGGGGAGCTGTTTTTT.

This clonotype was detected many times. The chain recombines TRBV29-1 with TRBJ2-7, with D perhaps matching TRBD1 (6 bases). V dropped 7 bases and J dropped 6 bases, with 19 bases sitting between them. CDR1 and CDR2 (germline): SQVTM, ANQGSEA. This CDR3 has 13 residues. CDR3 bases: TGCAGCGGTTCCGGGACATTGGGTGGCGAGCAGTACTTC. It encodes CSGSGTLGGEQYF.

To note about this clonotype: The final CDR3 position lacks the conserved phenylalanine or tryptophan, pointing to a likely read error. This sequence joins TRBV5-1 and TRBJ1-4; D call uncertain. V lost 4 bases and J lost 7, with 11 bases in between. This CDR3 comprises 13 residues. CDR1 and CDR2 from the germline V gene are SGHRS and YFSETQ. The CDR3 nucleotides are TGCGCCAGCAGCCCCGGGAACACTGAAAAACTGTTTTGT. Its protein is CASSPGNTEKLFC.

This clonotype was seen more than once but under ten times. The genes are TRBV6-5 and TRBJ1-5; no clear D gene. Trimming left V 2 bases short and J 4 bases short, with 9 bases between. From germline, CDR1 is MNHEY and CDR2 SVGAGI. This CDR3 has 14 residues. The CDR3 DNA is TGTGCCAGCAGTTACGGGATGGGGAATCAGCCCCAGCATTTT. Translated, it gives CASSYGMGNQPQHF.

This clonotype was seen ten or more times. The rearrangement links TRBV5-5 to TRBJ2-3, with D tentatively TRBD2 (5 bases). Trimming left V 4 bases short and J 4 bases short, with 13 bases between. CDR1 is SGHKS, CDR2 YYEKEE, per germline (reference sequence). There are 14 residues in the CDR3. The CDR3 bases are TGTGCCAGCAGCGTATCCGGAGGCCCAGATACGCAGTATTTT. It specifies CASSVSGGPDTQYF.